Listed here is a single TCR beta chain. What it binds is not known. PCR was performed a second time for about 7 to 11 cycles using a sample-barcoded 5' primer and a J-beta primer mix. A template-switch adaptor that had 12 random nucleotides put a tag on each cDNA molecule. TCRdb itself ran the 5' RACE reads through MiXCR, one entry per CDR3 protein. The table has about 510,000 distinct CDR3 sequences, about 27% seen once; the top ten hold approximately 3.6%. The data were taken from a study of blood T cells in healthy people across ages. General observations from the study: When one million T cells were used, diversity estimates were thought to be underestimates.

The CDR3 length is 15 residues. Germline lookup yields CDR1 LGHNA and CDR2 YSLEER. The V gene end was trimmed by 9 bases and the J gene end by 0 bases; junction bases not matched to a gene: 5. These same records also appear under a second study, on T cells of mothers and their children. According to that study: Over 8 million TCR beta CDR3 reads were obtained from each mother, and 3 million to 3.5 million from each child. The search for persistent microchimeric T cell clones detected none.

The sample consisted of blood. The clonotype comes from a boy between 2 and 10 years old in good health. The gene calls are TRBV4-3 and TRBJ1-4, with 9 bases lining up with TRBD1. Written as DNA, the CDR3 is TGCGCCAGTCTGGACAGGGGAGCAACTAATGAAAAACTGTTTTTT. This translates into CASLDRGATNEKLFF.